This T cell receptor beta chain was sequenced during a study of cytomegalovirus exposure and HLA in healthy donors (dated by TCRdb to the late 2010s). At the level of the whole study: In an earlier analysis of under 750 of the donors, roughly 300 Gb of sequence data and some 100 million unique TCR beta sequences from roughly 200 million T cells were reported. Both class I and class II loci were covered by HLA typing, at four-digit resolution. In a later genetic analysis, genome-wide SNP genotypes for about 55% of the 666 donors were used, and that subset was treated as a discovery cohort. To predict cytomegalovirus infection status, the study brought together high-throughput TCR immunosequencing, statistical association of individual TCRs with disease status, and machine learning. The study aimed to test whether signatures of past pathogen exposure could be identified by cataloging public T cell receptors. Typing coverage differed by locus: A, B, C, DRB1 and DQB1 were typed in about 629-640 donors, DQA1 in 522, DPA1 in some 610, and DPB1 in 400 to 490. Along with the roughly 610-subject first cohort, a separate validation cohort of over a hundred different subjects was used. Among the roughly 400 genotyped donors, 75% to 90% belonged to the genetic ancestry cluster associated with self-reported Caucasian donors. A handful of DR-DQ haplotypes were handled as single units for association and clustering because linkage in the cohort was strong. The T cell repertoires of roughly 660 subjects were profiled by immunosequencing and related to cytomegalovirus serostatus. The later analysis used no new phenotypic data to find candidate immune exposures, relying instead on TCR beta sequences and their occurrence across donors. Donor age, sex, ethnicity and CMV serostatus were compiled together with the repertoire data. Every repertoire in the discovery cohort had been generated on one and the same sequencing platform. A later analysis re-analyzed previously published TCR beta repertoires from 666 donors and added high-resolution HLA genotyping to study TCR occurrence patterns. On average, 235,054 unique TCR beta nucleotide sequences were sequenced per donor among some 430 genotyped donors of the cohort, with roughly 18% of those sequences being non-productive. To decide whether each TCR beta V gene segment behaved as functional or pseudogenic, an earlier analysis of several hundred of the donors relied on high-throughput TCR beta sequencing. An early release covering roughly 600 HLA-typed donors comprised approximately 300 gigabases of sequencing data and around 86 million unique TCR sequences. Broad study findings and their caveats: When HLA alleles, especially DR and DQ, strongly co-occurred, attributing TCR associations to individual alleles was difficult. An earlier analysis of roughly 570 of the donors showed that most TCR beta V segments appeared in productive rearrangements either about 87% or about 30% of the time, which broadly matched IMGT annotations. A further reported finding was that TCR beta sequences accurately predicted the HLA-A and HLA-B alleles for most subjects in the first cohort. For the cohort, immune exposure information was limited to CMV serostatus. While some public TCRs were present in many individuals, most TCR sequences turned up only very rarely across donors. An association between a missense DCLRE1C variant and V-gene and J-gene trimming of TCR beta chains was found in a later genetic analysis and replicated in an independent cohort. Because the 87-base-pair reads could not distinguish some IMGT-functional V segments, including TRBV6-2 and TRBV6-3, those segments were excluded. A later analysis found that TCR association rates varied across HLA loci, with DRB1 alleles showing the most associated TCRs and HLA-C alleles the fewest. Three of the identified cytomegalovirus-associated TCR beta chains were confirmed in vitro to be specific for cytomegalovirus antigens. Because some donors lacked HLA typing at each locus, the association tests relied only on the typed subset. Roughly uniform sequencing depth across donors was assumed in presence/absence analyses, although this assumption may not hold. In this cohort, only TCR beta chains were sequenced, and detectable features were limited by the absence of alpha or paired-chain data. Because counts were too low, seventeen rarely observed V segments, including chromosome 9 orphons, were excluded from the earlier analysis of several hundred of the donors. According to a later analysis, most CMV-associated TCR beta chains appeared to be HLA-restricted, and the HLA associations seemed to be driven largely by CMV exposure. A later analysis associated about 16,000 TCR beta sequences with specific HLA alleles at a false discovery rate of 0.05. According to a later genetic analysis, donors in an Asian-associated ancestry cluster had fewer N-insertions in productive TCRs than the approximately 610-donor mean. In a later analysis, HLA-associated TCR beta chains showed more clonal expansion and lower generation probabilities than non-associated chains that were equally common. In a later analysis, several top co-occurrence clusters were reported to appear linked to parvovirus B19, influenza, CMV and Epstein-Barr virus. Linkage disequilibrium might explain the correlated functional status among segregating V segments, but an unknown experimental factor could not be ruled out. The classifier was reported to diagnose cytomegalovirus status with high specificity and sensitivity in both the original and validation cohorts. The study listed 150 to 200 TCR beta chains as associated with cytomegalovirus. According to the authors, the approach could potentially be generalized to other disease states and immunological phenotypes. A cluster of highly shared sequence variants was judged likely to represent a technical artifact of the sequencing pipeline.

Library preparation was by the immunoSEQ multiplex PCR assay. The multiplex PCR relied on a mix of 60 forward primers for TCR Vbeta segments and 13 reverse primers for TCR Jbeta segments. Amplification of the CDR3 region of rearranged TCR beta genes was performed with a multiplex PCR assay on genomic DNA. On the Illumina HiSeq System, the amplified TCR beta libraries were sequenced as 87-base-pair reads. Regarding the original processing steps: In a later analysis, some 80 million unique TCR beta chains were counted across the approximately 640 repertoires, and some 10 million of these chains were shared by at least two donors. Raw reads were error-corrected and collapsed into unique sequences by a nearest-neighbor algorithm in which closely related sequences were merged to remove PCR and sequencing errors. CDR3 sequences were aligned to IMGT reference sequences to assign V, D and J gene segments. For a sequence to be retained, a match of at least six nucleotides to both a V gene segment and a J gene segment was required. Rearrangements were classified as productive when the CDR3 lacked stop codons and remained in frame with V and J, and all other rearrangements were classified as non-productive. CDR3 was defined according to IMGT convention as the region running from the second conserved V-encoded cysteine to the conserved J-encoded phenylalanine. The earlier analysis of approximately 500 of the donors excluded sequences that lacked an unambiguous match to a single V gene segment. An earlier analysis of around 600 of the donors classified V segments as functional when productive rearrangements were above 56.7% and as segregating when the standard deviation between donors was above 5%. A statistical classification framework was developed to diagnose cytomegalovirus status using the catalog of TCR beta chain sequences. V and J gene assignment, in a later analysis, came from comparing TCR nucleotide sequences with IMGT/GENE-DB human TR gene sequences. In a later analysis, CDR3 sequences and most-parsimonious VDJ recombination scenarios were assigned using the TCRdist pipeline. In a later analysis, each TCR beta chain was defined by its CDR3 amino acid sequence together with its V-gene family, and reads without a unique V-gene family were excluded. A later analysis removed several hundred highly shared, low-generation-probability nucleotide sequences to deal with suspected cross-contamination and a sequencing artifact. In a later analysis, a clonal expansion index for each public chain was calculated from normalized within-repertoire ranks of inferred template counts. Generation probabilities in a later analysis came from a VDJ recombination model fitted to out-of-frame rearrangements, and those results were checked against IGoR. In a later analysis, TCR-TCR, TCR-HLA and TCR-CMV co-occurrence was scored with hypergeometric tests, and a repertoire-size bias correction was applied to TCR pairs. False discovery rates were estimated in a later analysis by permuting HLA or CMV assignments 20 times. A later analysis grouped co-occurring TCRs with DBSCAN, adding TCRdist sequence similarity when clustering within HLA-allele-positive subsets. Repertoires with fewer than 30,000 or more than 120,000 public chains were left out of co-occurrence clustering, as were five repertoires with anomalous nucleotide sharing. The table comes from immuneACCESS by way of TCRdb, which keeps in-frame sequences with V and J called. Part of the clones is missing from these tables; in studies checked, under half for an unresolved V gene and the rest for unknown reasons. The D gene and trimming were derived from the DNA, and the V and J assignments and clone size from that table. The sample table lists about 110,000 clones, 81% of them with a count of one. The top ten hold approximately 2% of the sample.

V is cut by 5 bases and J by 3 bases, and the space between the germline ends is 15 bases. CDR1 and CDR2, looked up from the germline V gene, are MNHEY and SVGAGI. The CDR3, cysteine through phenylalanine, is 15 amino acids long. Just CDR3 DNA is preserved here, 45 bases in frame from base 1. Regarding this clone: Its antigen is unknown. Base qualities are not provided; no much larger clone lies one nucleotide away.

The cohort comprised some 700 healthy bone marrow donors. All cohort members were sampled while nominally healthy, although unrecorded immune exposures were likely present. The donor was CMV seronegative and was included in the group of 352 seronegative cohort members. Each donor provided a peripheral blood sample, and peripheral blood mononuclear cells were used for TCR beta sequencing. The Qiagen DNeasy Blood Extraction Kit was used to extract genomic DNA from the blood cell samples. The source of this sequence is a man aged 25-45 years in good health and CMV-seronegative. Material for sequencing was PBMCs. The V gene is TRBV6-5 and the J gene is TRBJ2-3, and possibly TRBD1, on 6 matching bases. The CDR3 region has the sequence CASSLRDTSTDTQYF. The nucleotide sequence reads as follows: TGTGCCAGCAGTCTACGGGACACCTCTACAGATACGCAGTATTTT.